These 3 T cell receptor beta chains share one sample of origin, sequenced in a study of spatial heterogeneity in lung cancer. TCRdb itself ran the 5' RACE reads through MiXCR, one entry per CDR3 protein. Among 40,000 to 45,000 distinct CDR3 sequences, approximately 13% were seen once, and the ten largest hold 50% to 65%. As to time point: sample taken at primary tumor resection. Frozen PBMC, nontumor lung or tumor provided whole RNA, which was sequenced unsorted. The sequences come from PBMCs, collected at surgery. These receptors all stem from a male donor with early-stage non-small cell lung cancer.

This clonotype was observed at least ten times. V is TRBV7-9 and J is TRBJ2-5; D might be TRBD1 (6 bases). Trimming removed 5 bases from V and 5 bases from J, with 12 bases in between. Germline V CDR1 and CDR2: SEHNR, FQNEAQ (reference sequence). The CDR3 covers 13 residues. In DNA form, the CDR3 reads TGTGCCAGCAGCCCCAGGGGCGCGGAGACCCAGTACTTC. Protein: CASSPRGAETQYF.

This clonotype has just a few counts. J is TRBJ2-3 and V is TRBV5-1; a weak D match, TRBD1 (6 bases). V shed 4 bases and J shed 2 bases, with 11 bases lying between them. CDR3 size: 14 residues. Germline V gene data show CDR1 as SGHRS and CDR2 as YFSETQ. The chain's CDR3 is CASSPTGSTDTQYF. The CDR3 DNA is TGCGCCAGCAGCCCGACAGGTTCCACAGATACGCAGTATTTT.

This clonotype came up a few times. The V call is TRBV12-3 or TRBV12-4, the J call TRBJ1-6, with 7 bases that match TRBD1. V dropped 5 bases and J dropped 9; count of bases not matched to a gene: 7. This CDR3 is built from 14 residues. CDR3 in DNA: TGTGCCAGCAGTACCCCGGGACAGCTTTCACCCCTCCACTTT. Protein product: CASSTPGQLSPLHF.